These 25 T cell receptor beta chains were all obtained from the same sample, sequenced in a study of identical twins. MiXCR was run by TCRdb on the 5' RACE reads, yielding one entry per CDR3 protein. Among 200,000 to 250,000 distinct CDR3 sequences listed, about 7.3% were seen once. These same data were also listed under a study on yellow fever vaccine responses in identical twins.

The sample comprised memory (CD45RO+) T cells sorted from blood. All receptors come from a woman between 18 and 29 years old in good health.

This clonotype was seen repeatedly, ten times or more. V is TRBV5-1 and J is TRBJ2-1; D unresolved. CDR1 is SGHRS, CDR2 YFSETQ, per germline. V lost 2 bases to trimming and J lost 7 bases, with 7 bases between them. This CDR3 comprises 12 residues. The CDR3 DNA follows: TGCGCCAGCAGCTTTATGAGGAATGAGCAGTTCTTC. It yields the protein CASSFMRNEQFF.

The V call is TRBV7-2, the J call TRBJ2-5; TRBD2 agrees at 11 bases. The CDR3 is made up of 13 amino acids. Per germline, CDR1 SGHTA and CDR2 FQGNSA. J was trimmed by 4 bases and V by 5 bases; bases with no gene match: 0. The CDR3 loop is CASSTSGGETQYF. In nucleotides, the CDR3 is TGTGCCAGCAGCACTAGCGGGGGAGAGACCCAGTACTTC.

The chain joins TRBV7-2 to TRBJ2-1, with D perhaps matching TRBD1 or TRBD2 (5 bases each). The CDR3 runs to 15 residues. Between the trimmed V and J ends, which lost 5 bases and 0 bases, there was a span of 11 bases. Germline CDR1 and CDR2: SGHTA and FQGNSA. For the CDR3, the DNA is TGTGCCAGCAGCCGGCGTGGGGGCTCCTACAATGAGCAGTTCTTC. This translates into CASSRRGGSYNEQFF.

The V and J genes are TRBV5-8 and TRBJ2-2; D remains ambiguous. The germline gives CDR1 SGHTS, CDR2 YDEGEE. The CDR3 consists of 15 residues. Trimming stripped 4 bases from V and 0 bases from J, with 10 bases between. The chain's CDR3 is CASSLDGANTGELFF. CDR3 DNA sequence: TGTGCCAGCAGCCTGGACGGAGCGAACACCGGGGAGCTGTTTTTT.

This chain links TRBV5-1 with TRBJ1-2; no firm D call. Germline V gene data show CDR1 as SGHRS and CDR2 as YFSETQ. The V end was cut by 3 bases, the J end by 3 bases, with 9 bases between. This CDR3 contains 13 residues. The CDR3 DNA follows: TGCGCCAGCAGCTCAGATACGGACTATGGCTACACCTTC. This sequence encodes CASSSDTDYGYTF.

This clonotype appeared many times. The V gene is TRBV3-1, the J gene TRBJ2-2; D is unclear. Trimming stripped 1 base from V and 5 bases from J, with 5 bases between. Per the germline V gene, CDR1 is LGHDT and CDR2 is YNNKEL (reference sequence). This CDR3 has 13 amino acids. The CDR3: CASSQVATGELFF. Written as DNA, the CDR3 is TGTGCCAGCAGCCAAGTTGCGACCGGGGAGCTGTTTTTT.

The chain employs TRBV25-1 and TRBJ2-1, with TRBD1 identical over 8 bases. This CDR3 has 17 amino acids. V trimming: 2 bases; J trimming: 2 bases; junction bases outside the gene matches: 8. The germline gives CDR1 MGHDK, CDR2 SYGVNS. CDR3: CASSERIDRGTYNEQFF. The CDR3 nucleotides read TGTGCCAGCAGTGAACGGATTGACAGGGGTACCTACAATGAGCAGTTCTTC.

V usage is TRBV18 and J usage is TRBJ2-2, with no clear D. In germline, CDR1 is KGHSH, CDR2 LQKENI. This CDR3 has 17 residues. V dropped 0 bases and J dropped 3 bases, with 14 bases sitting between them. Here the CDR3 reads CASSPPSGRRDTGELFF. In DNA, the CDR3 is TGTGCCAGCTCACCACCATCCGGACGAAGGGACACCGGGGAGCTGTTTTTT.

This chain connects TRBV27 to TRBJ1-6; D is uncertain. The CDR3 totals 17 residues. CDR1 MNHEY and CDR2 SMNVEV come from the germline V gene (reference sequence). V was pared by 0 bases and J by 4 bases, with 13 bases between. The CDR3 DNA sequence: TGTGCCAGCAGTTTATCGACGGCCACCTCTTATAATTCACCCCTCCACTTT. The encoded protein is CASSLSTATSYNSPLHF.

This clonotype appeared a few times. This chain joins TRBV27 and TRBJ1-1; the D is unclear. The germline V and J ends were trimmed by 3 bases and 5 bases, with 10 bases remaining between them. This CDR3 contains 13 residues. The germline V gene encodes CDR1 MNHEY and CDR2 SMNVEV (reference sequence). The CDR3 DNA reads TGTGCCAGCAGTTTCGGAGCGGGGACTGAAGCTTTCTTT. Protein sequence: CASSFGAGTEAFF.

The chain has TRBV7-6 and TRBJ2-2; no clear D gene. The CDR3 loop spans 14 amino acids. Deletions cut 2 bases from V and 6 bases from J, with 10 bases between. CDR1 is SGHVS and CDR2 is FNYEAQ in the germline V gene. The CDR3 DNA sequence: TGTGCCAGCAGCTTATTACGCGGAGCCGGGGAGCTGTTTTTT. It translates to CASSLLRGAGELFF.

Only a few counts were recorded for this clonotype. The gene calls are TRBV6-4 and TRBJ2-1, with 8 bases fitting TRBD2. The CDR3 consists of 16 residues. The J segment lost 4 bases and the V segment lost 0 bases, leaving 5 bases of the junction unmatched. Per the germline V gene, CDR1 is MRHNA and CDR2 is SNTAGT. Written as DNA, the CDR3 is TGTGCCAGCAGTGACTCCCCGGGGGGGGCGTACAATGAGCAGTTCTTC. It codes for CASSDSPGGAYNEQFF.

A few counts support this clonotype. The chain joins TRBV29-1 to TRBJ2-7; D uncertain. The CDR3 is 14 residues long. The germline V gene has CDR1 SQVTM and CDR2 ANQGSEA. V lost 4 bases, J lost 0 bases, and 13 bases lay in between. CDR3 protein: CSVVPSWSSYEQYF. The DNA for the CDR3 is TGCAGCGTTGTTCCCAGCTGGAGCTCCTACGAGCAGTACTTC.

This clonotype was found a few times. The chain uses TRBV20-1 and TRBJ2-7; TRBD2 aligns across 11 bases. Germline CDR1 and CDR2: DFQATT and SNEGSKA (reference sequence). With V trimmed by 3 bases and J by 5 bases, 9 bases remained unmatched. There are 15 residues in the CDR3. The CDR3: CSARGSGRGLNEQYF. In nucleotides, the CDR3 is TGCAGTGCTAGGGGTAGCGGGAGGGGATTGAACGAGCAGTACTTC.

The chain has TRBV7-9 and TRBJ2-3; TRBD2 matches 9 bases. Trimming took 3 bases from V and 2 from J; bases not matched to a gene: 6. The CDR3 length is 16 residues. CDR1 and CDR2 (germline): SEHNR, FQNEAQ (reference sequence). The CDR3 region has the DNA TGTGCCAGCAGCTTCCTCGGGACTAGCTTCACAGATACGCAGTATTTT. Its translation: CASSFLGTSFTDTQYF.

The table lists this clonotype with many counts. The chain employs TRBV10-3 and TRBJ2-7; D possibly corresponds to TRBD1 (6 bases). Looked up from germline, CDR1 is ENHRY and CDR2 is SYGVKD. The CDR3 extends over 17 amino acids. Trimming stripped 6 bases from V and 0 bases from J, with 21 bases between. The CDR3 protein is CAISDGTFRDNSYEQYV. CDR3 nucleotides: TGTGCCATCAGCGATGGAACATTCCGGGACAACTCCTACGAGCAGTACGTC.

This clonotype was found a few times. The V and J genes are TRBV7-2 and TRBJ1-2; 7 bases fit TRBD1. Germline trimming cut 5 bases from V and 4 bases from J; bases unmatched to any gene: 7. The CDR3 has 14 amino acids. CDR1 SGHTA and CDR2 FQGNSA come from the germline V gene. The CDR3 sequence: CASSKGGRFYGYTF. The CDR3 DNA sequence: TGTGCCAGCAGCAAAGGGGGCAGATTCTATGGCTACACCTTC. The full variable domain, its missing parts supplied by reference TRBV7-2 and TRBJ1-2, is GAGVSQSPSNKVTEKGKDVELRCDPISGHTALYWYRQSLGQGLEFLIYFQGNSAPDKSGLPSDRFSAERTGGSVSTLTIQRTQQEDSAVYLCASSKGGRFYGYTFGSGTRLTVV.

The V gene is TRBV6-5, the J gene TRBJ2-5; 7 bases are shared with TRBD2. The germline gives CDR1 MNHEY, CDR2 SVGAGI. Unmatched junction bases numbered 4, after V lost 2 bases and J lost 1 base. This CDR3 has 15 residues. The CDR3 DNA follows: TGTGCCAGCAGTTACGCGGGACTAACCCAAGAGACCCAGTACTTC. This gives the protein CASSYAGLTQETQYF.

This clonotype occurred many times. The rearrangement uses TRBV29-1 and TRBJ2-1, with 7 bases fitting TRBD1. With V trimmed by 7 bases and J by 0 bases, 6 bases remained unmatched. The germline gives CDR1 SQVTM, CDR2 ANQGSEA. The CDR3 length is 14 residues. CDR3 sequence: CSARDRTSYNEQFF. CDR3 nucleotide sequence: TGCAGCGCCCGGGACAGAACCTCCTACAATGAGCAGTTCTTC.

This clonotype has only a few counts. V gene TRBV20-1 combines with J gene TRBJ2-1; the D gene is possibly TRBD2 (6 bases). From germline, CDR1 is DFQATT and CDR2 SNEGSKA (reference sequence). V was pared by 6 bases and J by 7 bases, with 19 bases between. CDR3 size: 14 residues. This CDR3 reads CSAGRWEVGNEQFF. CDR3 nucleotides: TGCAGTGCCGGCAGGTGGGAGGTGGGGAATGAGCAGTTCTTC.

The table lists this clonotype with a few counts. The V and J genes are TRBV5-6 and TRBJ1-1; 7 nucleotides line up with TRBD1. In germline, CDR1 is SGHDT, CDR2 YYEEEE. CDR3 length equals 13 residues. Unmatched junction bases numbered 15, after V lost 9 bases and J lost 10 bases. The CDR3 spells CATSYSGTAGAFF. In nucleotides, the CDR3 is TGTGCCACCTCGTATTCCGGGACAGCGGGAGCTTTCTTT.

This clonotype appeared many times. This chain joins TRBV3-1 and TRBJ2-2, with 10 bases fitting TRBD1. This CDR3 region has 15 residues. The V gene end was trimmed by 3 bases and the J gene end by 7 bases; junction bases not matched to a gene: 5. Germline V gene sequence: CDR1 LGHDT, CDR2 YNNKEL (reference sequence). The CDR3 bases are TGTGCCAGCAGCCAGACAGGGGGCTCGGGCGGGGAGCTGTTTTTT. It is translated as CASSQTGGSGGELFF.

A few counts support this clonotype. This sequence joins TRBV12-3 or TRBV12-4 and TRBJ2-1; D unclear. V was pared by 1 base and J by 8 bases, with 9 bases between. CDR3 length: 13 residues. The CDR3 protein is CASSLERSYEQFF. As DNA, the CDR3 is TGTGCCAGCAGTTTAGAACGGTCCTATGAGCAGTTCTTC.

This chain connects TRBV6-6 to TRBJ2-5, with no clear D. V was shortened by 0 bases and J by 5 bases, with 7 bases between the two germline ends. The CDR3 has 13 residues. Germline CDR1 and CDR2: MNHNY and SVGAGI (reference sequence). The CDR3 spells CASSYSFGETQYF. CDR3 nucleotides: TGTGCCAGCAGTTACTCGTTCGGGGAGACCCAGTACTTC.

This clonotype appeared a few times. The V gene is TRBV27, the J gene TRBJ2-7, with D perhaps TRBD1 (6 bases). Trimming shortened V by 3 bases and J by 0 bases, and 15 bases separated the two germline ends. Germline CDR1 MNHEY, CDR2 SMNVEV (reference sequence). The CDR3 spans 16 residues. CDR3 region: CASSLKIQGGSYEQYF. CDR3 DNA sequence: TGTGCCAGCAGTTTGAAAATCCAAGGGGGCTCCTACGAGCAGTACTTC.